The 32 T cell receptor beta chains presented below share a single source sample, sequenced in a study of quantifying T cell responses using KT2 cells. Background on the study: Reverse transcription used primers in the TCR alpha and beta constant regions.

A single-stranded UMI oligo with SP2 sequence was ligated to cDNA 3' ends. The first PCR ran around 4 cycles with an equimolar RC1.1 and RC1.2 beta primer mix. One entry per CDR3 protein results from TCRdb running MiXCR on the UMI-ligation and nested PCR reads. Of about 32,000 distinct CDR3 sequences in the sample, roughly 7.2% were seen once. The sequencing input was PBMCs spiked with cells of the T cell clone KT2. These receptor sequences come from a human donor.

This clonotype was counted many times. This chain connects TRBV4-3 to TRBJ1-6; 8 bases are a match to TRBD1. The germline V gene encodes CDR1 LGHNA and CDR2 YSLEER. The CDR3 sequence is 16 residues long. With V trimmed by 2 bases and J by 10 bases, 10 bases remained unmatched. The CDR3 is CASSQSVRTGMSPLHF. DNA of the CDR3: TGCGCCAGCAGCCAATCTGTAAGGACAGGGATGTCACCCCTCCACTTT.

The chain has TRBV6-5 and TRBJ1-4; D gene unclear. The CDR3 runs 14 residues. CDR1 is MNHEY and CDR2 is SVGAGI in the germline V gene. The V end lost 2 bases, the J end lost 7 bases, and 11 bases lay between the germline ends. CDR3 protein: CASSYTAATEKLFF. The CDR3 DNA reads TGTGCCAGCAGTTACACGGCAGCAACTGAAAAACTGTTTTTT.

This clonotype was observed many times. J is TRBJ1-3 and V is TRBV11-3; D is unresolved. Per the germline V gene, CDR1 is SGHNT and CDR2 is YENEEA. V was clipped by 0 bases and J by 0 bases, with 12 bases between them. The CDR3 has 17 amino acids. The CDR3 sequence: CASSLDGLWSSGNTIYF. The CDR3 DNA reads as TGTGCCAGCAGCTTAGATGGTTTGTGGAGCTCTGGAAACACCATATATTTT.

The sample holds a few counts of this clonotype. The genes are TRBV5-1 and TRBJ2-1; D perhaps matches TRBD1 (6 bases). The CDR3 covers 15 residues. The germline V gene encodes CDR1 SGHRS and CDR2 YFSETQ. V was cut by 7 bases and J by 2 bases, with 16 bases left in between. The CDR3 DNA reads as TGCGCCAGCCGAACGACAGGCCTCACCTACAATGAGCAGTTCTTC. Translation: CASRTTGLTYNEQFF.

This clonotype appeared many times. The V call is TRBV21-1, the J call TRBJ2-7; the D segment call TRBD1 is taken from the table without a DNA check. TRBV21-1 is flagged as a pseudogene. The CDR3 loop spans 18 amino acids. This CDR3 is CATPGGDSFSPLSYEQYF. The CDR3, as DNA: TGTGCCACCCCGGGGGGGGATAGCTTTTCCCCCCTATCCTACGAGCAGTACTTC.

This clonotype was seen many times. The chain is built from TRBV15 and TRBJ2-7; 9 nucleotides align to TRBD2. Losses at the gene ends were 0 bases for V and 6 bases for J; bases not matched to a gene: 9. Germline assignment: CDR1 LNHNV and CDR2 YYDKDF (reference sequence). This CDR3 has 16 amino acids. This CDR3 reads CATSRDLAGTVGEQYF. The CDR3 DNA follows: TGTGCCACCAGCAGAGACCTAGCGGGGACTGTGGGCGAGCAGTACTTC.

CDR3 protein: CASSRLGLPYEQYF. In nucleotides, the CDR3 is TGTGCCAGCAGCCGCCTGGGTCTCCCCTACGAGCAGTACTTC. The rearrangement joins TRBV7-2 to TRBJ2-7; D is unclear. The CDR3 sequence is 14 residues long. V lost 5 bases to trimming and J lost 2 bases, with 13 bases between them. Germline CDR1 SGHTA, CDR2 FQGNSA. The full variable domain, completed using reference TRBV7-2 and TRBJ2-7, is GAGVSQSPSNKVTEKGKDVELRCDPISGHTALYWYRQSLGQGLEFLIYFQGNSAPDKSGLPSDRFSAERTGGSVSTLTIQRTQQEDSAVYLCASSRLGLPYEQYFGPGTRLTVT.

There are a few counts of this clonotype. The V call is TRBV4-1, the J call TRBJ2-5; perhaps TRBD2 as D (6 bases). CDR1 MGHRA and CDR2 YSYEKL come from the germline V gene. The CDR3 consists of 14 residues. Trimming stripped 1 base from V and 4 bases from J, with 10 bases between. DNA for the CDR3: TGCGCCAGCAGCCAAGGAGGCGGGACAGAGACCCAGTACTTC. It yields the protein CASSQGGGTETQYF.

This clonotype was counted between two and nine times. V gene TRBV2 combines with J gene TRBJ2-1; no clear D gene. Germline-derived CDR1 and CDR2 are SNHLY and FYNNEI. V lost 6 bases and J 6 bases, leaving 15 bases between the germline ends. The CDR3 covers 14 residues. In nucleotides, the CDR3 is TGTGCCAGCAGACGGTCCCTCCTATCCAATGAGCAGTTCTTC. Its protein product is CASRRSLLSNEQFF.

V is TRBV5-1 and J is TRBJ1-2, with D possibly matching TRBD1 (6 bases). The CDR3 has 15 amino acids. From germline, CDR1 is SGHRS and CDR2 YFSETQ. V lost 1 base to trimming and J lost 2 bases, with 12 bases between them. The chain's CDR3 is CASSLTGTGNYGYTF. The CDR3 bases are TGCGCCAGCAGCTTGACGGGAACAGGGAACTATGGCTACACCTTC.

This clonotype was seen a few times. The chain recombines TRBV11-2 with TRBJ2-7; maybe TRBD1 (5 bases). The CDR3 covers 16 residues. V gave up 1 base and J gave up 3 bases, with 16 bases separating them. In germline, CDR1 is SGHAT, CDR2 FQNNGV. In DNA form, the CDR3 reads TGTGCCAGCAGCTTAGCAGGGCACGAGAGATTCTACGAGCAGTACTTC. Its protein product is CASSLAGHERFYEQYF.

Many counts were recorded for this clonotype. The rearrangement joins TRBV7-2 to TRBJ2-3, with D maybe TRBD1 (6 bases). V shed 5 bases and J shed 4 bases, with 16 bases lying between them. Germline loops: CDR1 SGHTA, CDR2 FQGNSA. This CDR3 has 15 amino acids. CDR3 region: CASSTDQGHPDTQYF. The CDR3 nucleotides read TGTGCCAGCAGCACGGACCAGGGGCACCCAGATACGCAGTATTTT.

This clonotype was seen a few times. The chain combines TRBV5-4 with TRBJ2-3; D ambiguous. Trimming cost V 3 bases and J 1 base, with 15 bases left between them. The CDR3 spans 16 residues. Germline loops: CDR1 SGHNT, CDR2 YYREEE (reference sequence). This chain's CDR3 is CASSYSYSTGTDTQYF. The CDR3 region has the DNA TGTGCCAGCAGCTATTCCTACTCCACTGGCACAGATACGCAGTATTTT.

As for this clonotype: An end of the junction differs from the germline gene, which may be a read error. This chain links TRBV4-2 with TRBJ1-2, with D maybe TRBD1 (5 bases). This CDR3 has 15 residues. CDR1 and CDR2 (germline): LGHNA, YNFKEQ. As DNA, the CDR3 is TGTGCCGCGTCCGAGCACTTAGGGACGGCGTATGGCTACTCCTTC. Translated: CAASEHLGTAYGYSF.

This clonotype occurred a few times. The chain combines TRBV12-3 or TRBV12-4 with TRBJ2-7, with D uncertain. The CDR3 length is 13 residues. Trimming stripped 3 bases from V and 6 bases from J, with 12 bases between. CDR3 sequence reads: CASSLVLGSEQYF. CDR3 in DNA: TGTGCCAGCAGTTTGGTCCTCGGATCCGAGCAGTACTTC.

The sample holds a few counts of this clonotype. This chain uses TRBV3-1 with TRBJ1-3; no reliable D call. Germline V gene sequence: CDR1 LGHDT, CDR2 YNNKEL (reference sequence). V was trimmed by 3 bases and J by 4 bases, leaving 16 bases between them. The CDR3 has 16 residues. The CDR3 DNA is TGTGCCAGCAGCCACTCTGGAGCGGGGAACGGAAACACCATATATTTT. This gives the protein CASSHSGAGNGNTIYF.

Concerning this clonotype itself: A read error may be the cause here, since a much bigger clone is one base away. The gene calls are TRBV6-1 and TRBJ1-5; D not certain. CDR1 and CDR2 from the germline V gene are MNHNS and SASEGT. This CDR3 comprises 14 residues. Trimming left V 6 bases short and J 3 bases short, with 12 bases between. The CDR3 spells CASRPSVNNQPQHF. The CDR3 coding sequence is TGTGCCAGCAGACCTTCCGTGAACAATCAGCCCCAGCATTTT.

This clonotype was detected only a few times. J is TRBJ2-1 and V is TRBV4-3; the D is unclear. Germline-derived CDR1 and CDR2 are LGHNA and YSLEER. Between the trimmed V and J ends, which lost 3 bases and 1 base, there was a span of 10 bases. CDR3 length equals 15 residues. The CDR3 DNA reads as TGCGCCAGCAGCCACCAGGTGGGATCCTACAATGAGCAGTTCTTC. Amino acid sequence: CASSHQVGSYNEQFF.

This clonotype showed up many times. CDR3 bases: TGTGCCAGCAGCTTAGCGGGATGGGGCTACACCTTC. This translates into CASSLAGWGYTF. The chain couples TRBV7-9 to TRBJ1-2, with unresolved D. Germline values: CDR1 SEHNR, CDR2 FQNEAQ (reference sequence). V was cut by 0 bases and J by 8 bases, with 7 bases left in between. CDR3 length: 12 residues.

There are many counts of this clonotype. The genes are TRBV12-3 or TRBV12-4 and TRBJ1-1; tentatively, D is TRBD1 (5 bases). Trimming shortened V by 6 bases and J by 1 base, and 12 bases separated the two germline ends. The CDR3 covers 14 residues. CDR3 protein: CASSKDSPNTEAFF. DNA for the CDR3: TGTGCCAGCAGCAAAGACAGCCCGAACACTGAAGCTTTCTTT.

This clonotype was seen at least ten times. The V and J genes are TRBV4-3 and TRBJ2-3; perhaps TRBD1 as D (6 bases). The CDR3 has 14 amino acids. The V gene's germline CDR1 is LGHNA and CDR2 YSLEER. The V end was cut by 1 base, the J end by 9 bases, with 14 bases between. The chain's CDR3 is CASSQGSGTGTQYF. The CDR3 region has the DNA TGCGCCAGCAGCCAAGGTTCCGGCACAGGGACGCAGTATTTT.

The V and J genes are TRBV10-3 and TRBJ2-3; D call uncertain. Trimming left V 9 bases short and J 2 bases short, with 9 bases between. CDR1 and CDR2 (germline): ENHRY, SYGVKD. The CDR3 totals 12 residues. The CDR3: CAIKDLTDTQYF. The CDR3 DNA sequence: TGTGCCATTAAGGACCTCACAGATACGCAGTATTTT.

J is TRBJ2-3 and V is TRBV20-1, with 7 bases aligning to TRBD2. The CDR3 consists of 15 residues. CDR1 DFQATT and CDR2 SNEGSKA come from the germline V gene (reference sequence). V shed 1 base and J 0 bases; nucleotides not matched to a gene: 4. The DNA for the CDR3 is TGCAGTGCTAGAGCTGAAGCGGGAAGCACAGATACGCAGTATTTT. This codes for CSARAEAGSTDTQYF.

Ten or more counts support this clonotype. This chain uses TRBV15 with TRBJ1-2; the D gene is possibly TRBD1 (5 bases). Trimming took 0 bases from V and 6 from J, leaving 11 bases between them. The CDR3 loop spans 14 amino acids. The germline V gene encodes CDR1 LNHNV and CDR2 YYDKDF (reference sequence). CDR3 sequence reads: CATSRDPGMDGYTF. The CDR3 DNA follows: TGTGCCACCAGCAGAGATCCAGGGATGGATGGCTACACCTTC.

This sequence joins TRBV15 and TRBJ2-7; 7 positions match TRBD1. CDR1 LNHNV and CDR2 YYDKDF come from the germline V gene (reference sequence). V trimming: 0 bases; J trimming: 3 bases; junction bases outside the gene matches: 11. This CDR3 is built from 17 residues. CDR3 DNA: TGTGCCACCAGCAGAGATCTAGGGCGGACAGGTGGCTACGAGCAGTACTTC. Amino acid sequence: CATSRDLGRTGGYEQYF.

This chain joins TRBV3-1 and TRBJ2-7; D call uncertain. Trimming shortened V by 1 base and J by 5 bases, and 9 bases separated the two germline ends. Germline CDR1 LGHDT, CDR2 YNNKEL (reference sequence). The CDR3 runs to 13 residues. The CDR3 nucleotides are TGTGCCAGCAGCCAAGGGACGGTCAACGAGCAGTACTTC. Residues: CASSQGTVNEQYF.

In this sample, this clonotype turned up many times. The chain joins TRBV11-3 to TRBJ2-7; D possibly matches TRBD1 or TRBD2 (5 bases each). This CDR3 comprises 18 residues. Germline V gene sequence: CDR1 SGHNT, CDR2 YENEEA. V lost 6 bases and J 0 bases, leaving 24 bases between the germline ends. CDR3 residues: CASRGDPKGDGDSYEQYF. In DNA form, the CDR3 reads TGTGCCAGCAGAGGGGACCCGAAAGGGGACGGGGACTCCTACGAGCAGTACTTC. The whole variable domain, filled in from reference TRBV11-3 and TRBJ2-7, reads EAGVVQSPRYKIIEKKQPVAFWCNPISGHNTLYWYLQNLGQGPELLIRYENEEAVDDSQLPKDRFSAERLKGVDSTLKIQPAELGDSAVYLCASRGDPKGDGDSYEQYFGPGTRLTVT.

This clonotype was observed at least ten times. The chain joins TRBV20-1 to TRBJ1-6; no firm D call. Germline lookup yields CDR1 DFQATT and CDR2 SNEGSKA (reference sequence). This CDR3 is built from 15 residues. Trimming left V 3 bases short and J 0 bases short, with 9 bases between. CDR3 nucleotide sequence: TGCAGTGCTAGCCTGAGGAGCTCCTATAATTCACCCCTCCACTTT. Protein product: CSASLRSSYNSPLHF.

The rearrangement joins TRBV11-2 to TRBJ2-3; 7 bases align to TRBD2. V shed 7 bases and J 0 bases; nucleotides not matched to a gene: 4. The germline CDR1 and CDR2 sequences are SGHAT and FQNNGV. The CDR3 runs 14 residues. The CDR3 region is CASIFGGSTDTQYF. In nucleotides, the CDR3 is TGTGCCAGCATTTTCGGGGGGAGCACAGATACGCAGTATTTT.

This clonotype was counted a few times. This chain uses TRBV20-1 with TRBJ2-3; 10 nucleotides agree with TRBD2. The V gene end was trimmed by 6 bases and the J gene end by 2 bases; junction bases not matched to a gene: 8. The CDR3 covers 15 residues. Germline values: CDR1 DFQATT, CDR2 SNEGSKA (reference sequence). CDR3 loop: CSALPGLADTDTQYF. Here the CDR3 DNA reads TGCAGTGCCCTTCCCGGACTAGCGGACACAGATACGCAGTATTTT.

This clonotype has a handful of counts. J is TRBJ2-7 and V is TRBV2; D is perhaps TRBD1 (5 bases). The ends were cut back, 1 base at V and 1 base at J, with 14 bases in the middle. Germline V gene sequence: CDR1 SNHLY, CDR2 FYNNEI. The CDR3 is made up of 16 amino acids. This chain's CDR3 is CASSEGWTRTSYEQYF. The CDR3 bases are TGTGCCAGCAGTGAAGGCTGGACACGAACATCCTACGAGCAGTACTTC.

The table lists this clonotype with many counts. V and J are TRBV10-3 and TRBJ2-5; TRBD2 is a possible D gene (6 bases). V lost 4 bases to trimming and J lost 2 bases, with 17 bases between them. Germline CDR1 is ENHRY and CDR2 is SYGVKD. The CDR3 length is 16 residues. The CDR3: CAISARDGRGQETQYF. The CDR3 DNA reads TGTGCCATCAGTGCGCGTGACGGGAGAGGGCAAGAGACCCAGTACTTC.